This T cell receptor beta chain was retrieved from a study of shared clonotypes between healthy human individuals. Replicate sorted-subset PCRs were loaded with roughly 190 ng DNA, 25,000 to 30,000 T cell genomes. The data were produced by immunoSEQ multiplex PCR, yet TCRdb's version contains in-frame clones alone and is incomplete. Found here are around 600,000 clones, more than 95% of them singletons; the top ten hold about 0.06%. Germline lookup yields CDR1 SNHLY and CDR2 FYNNEI. The CDR3 is 15 residues long. V dropped 4 bases and J dropped 9; count of bases not matched to a gene: 12. This TCR derives from a woman in her 30s in good health. The sequenced material came from naive CD4+ T cells sorted from blood. Subset defined: CD45RA+ positively selected. This rearrangement joins TRBV2 to TRBJ2-1, with 7 bases identical to TRBD2. The CDR3 reads CASSGTGGSRSEQFF. The CDR3 nucleotides read TGTGCCAGCAGTGGGACGGGCGGGAGCCGTAGTGAGCAGTTCTTC.